This T cell receptor (beta chain) derives from a study of beta chain features in type 1 diabetes. Study-wide results and limits: Patients with type 1 diabetes showed fewer VDJ junction insertions and more deletions.

Note on this clone: The antigen remains undetermined.

This CDR3 region has 14 residues. J was trimmed by 5 bases and V by 5 bases; bases with no gene match: 3. Germline values: CDR1 SGHTA, CDR2 FQGTGA. As every portion of the isolated RNA was reverse transcribed, the sequencing read expressed TCRB transcripts. TCRdb keeps only in-frame clones here, not all; method: immunoSEQ multiplex PCR. This table has around 450,000 clones, over 10% appearing once. The receptor comes from a woman between 18 and 29 years old in good health. Specimen: naive CD4+ T cells from blood. The chain carries TRBV7-3 and TRBJ2-1; 10 bases are a match to TRBD2. The CDR3 loop is CASSTTSGHNEQFF. The CDR3 DNA reads TGTGCCAGCAGCACGACTAGCGGGCACAATGAGCAGTTCTTC.